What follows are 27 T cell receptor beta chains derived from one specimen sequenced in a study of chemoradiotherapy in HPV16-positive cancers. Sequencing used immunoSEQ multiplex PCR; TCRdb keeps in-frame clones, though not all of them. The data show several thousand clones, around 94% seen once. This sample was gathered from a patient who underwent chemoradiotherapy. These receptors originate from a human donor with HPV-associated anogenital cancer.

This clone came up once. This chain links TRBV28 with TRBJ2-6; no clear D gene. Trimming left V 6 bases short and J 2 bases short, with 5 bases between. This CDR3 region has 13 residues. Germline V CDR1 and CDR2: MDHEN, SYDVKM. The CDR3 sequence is CASSDAGANVLTF. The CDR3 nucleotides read TGTGCCAGCAGCGATGCTGGGGCCAACGTCCTGACTTTC. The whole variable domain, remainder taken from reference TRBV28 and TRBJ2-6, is DVKVTQSSRYLVKRTGEKVFLECVQDMDHENMFWYRQDPGLGLRLIYFSYDVKMKEKGDIPEGYSVSREKKERFSLILESASTNQTSMYLCASSDAGANVLTFGAGSRLTVL.

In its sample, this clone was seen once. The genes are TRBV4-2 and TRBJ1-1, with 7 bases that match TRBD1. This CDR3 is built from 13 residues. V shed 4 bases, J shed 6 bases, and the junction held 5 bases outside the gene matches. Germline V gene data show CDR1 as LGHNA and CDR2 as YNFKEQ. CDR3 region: CASSPGGWAEAFF. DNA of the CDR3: TGTGCCAGCAGCCCAGGGGGTTGGGCTGAAGCTTTCTTT.

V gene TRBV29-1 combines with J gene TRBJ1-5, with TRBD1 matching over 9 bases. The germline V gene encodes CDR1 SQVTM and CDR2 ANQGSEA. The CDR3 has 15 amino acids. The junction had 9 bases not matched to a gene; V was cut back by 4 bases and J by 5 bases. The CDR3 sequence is CSVGGSGDRDQPQHF. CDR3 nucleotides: TGCAGCGTTGGGGGCTCAGGGGACAGGGATCAGCCCCAGCATTTT.

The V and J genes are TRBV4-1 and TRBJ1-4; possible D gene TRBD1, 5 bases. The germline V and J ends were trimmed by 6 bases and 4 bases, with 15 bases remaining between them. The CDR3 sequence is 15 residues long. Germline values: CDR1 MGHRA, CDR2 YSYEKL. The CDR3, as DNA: TGCGCCAGCAGTTTCGTAGGGGCGCGTAATGAAAAACTGTTTTTT. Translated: CASSFVGARNEKLFF.

CDR3 bases: TGTGCCAGCAGTGACAGGTCACTAGCGGGGGACACCGGGGAGCTGTTTTTT. Protein sequence: CASSDRSLAGDTGELFF. The chain recombines TRBV6-4 with TRBJ2-2; the match to TRBD2 covers 11 bases. J lost 3 bases, V lost 2 bases, and 5 bases had no gene match. Germline assignment: CDR1 MRHNA and CDR2 SNTAGT. The CDR3 contains 17 residues.

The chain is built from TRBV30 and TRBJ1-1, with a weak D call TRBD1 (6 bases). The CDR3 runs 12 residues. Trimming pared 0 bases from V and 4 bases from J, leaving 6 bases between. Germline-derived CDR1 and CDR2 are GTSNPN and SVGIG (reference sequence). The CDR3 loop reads CAWSVGGTEAFF. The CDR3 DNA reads TGTGCCTGGAGTGTAGGGGGCACTGAAGCTTTCTTT.

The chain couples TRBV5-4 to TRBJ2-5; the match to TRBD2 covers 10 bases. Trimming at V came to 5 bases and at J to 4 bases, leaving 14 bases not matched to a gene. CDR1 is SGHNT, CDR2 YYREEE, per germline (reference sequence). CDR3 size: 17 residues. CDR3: CASSSGTSANKGETQYF. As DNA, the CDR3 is TGTGCCAGCAGTTCCGGGACTAGCGCCAATAAGGGAGAGACCCAGTACTTC.

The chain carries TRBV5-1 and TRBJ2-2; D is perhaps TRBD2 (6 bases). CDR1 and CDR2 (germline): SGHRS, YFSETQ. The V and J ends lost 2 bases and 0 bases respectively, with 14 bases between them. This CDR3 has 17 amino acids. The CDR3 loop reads CASSLGYGGTNTGELFF. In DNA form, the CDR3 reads TGCGCCAGCAGCTTAGGGTACGGGGGAACGAACACCGGGGAGCTGTTTTTT.

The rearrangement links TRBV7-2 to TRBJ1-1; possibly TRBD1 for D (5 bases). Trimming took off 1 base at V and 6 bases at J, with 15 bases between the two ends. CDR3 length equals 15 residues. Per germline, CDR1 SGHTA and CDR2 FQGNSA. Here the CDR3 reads CASSLVRGSPAEAFF. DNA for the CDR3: TGTGCCAGCAGCTTAGTTCGGGGCTCGCCGGCTGAAGCTTTCTTT.

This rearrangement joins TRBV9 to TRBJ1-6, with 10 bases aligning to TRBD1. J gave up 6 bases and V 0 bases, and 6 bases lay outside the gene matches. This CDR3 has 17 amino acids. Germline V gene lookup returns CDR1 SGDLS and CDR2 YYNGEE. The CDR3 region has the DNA TGTGCCAGCAGCGTAGAAGGGGACAGGGGACCTAATTCACCCCTCCACTTT. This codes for CASSVEGDRGPNSPLHF.

CDR3 nucleotide sequence: TGTGCCAGCAGCTTGTGGGGGTCTGGAAACACCATATATTTT. It codes for CASSLWGSGNTIYF. The chain couples TRBV7-2 to TRBJ1-3, with D possibly being TRBD1 (5 bases). The CDR3 length is 14 residues. V dropped 3 bases and J dropped 1 base, with 7 bases sitting between them. Germline CDR1 reads SGHTA; CDR2 reads FQGNSA.

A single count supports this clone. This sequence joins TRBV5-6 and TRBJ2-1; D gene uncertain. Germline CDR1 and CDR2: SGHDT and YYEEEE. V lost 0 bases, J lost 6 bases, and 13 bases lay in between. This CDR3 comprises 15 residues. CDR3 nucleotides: TGTGCCAGCAGCTTGGAGGCCCCGAGGACCAATGAGCAGTTCTTC. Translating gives CASSLEAPRTNEQFF.

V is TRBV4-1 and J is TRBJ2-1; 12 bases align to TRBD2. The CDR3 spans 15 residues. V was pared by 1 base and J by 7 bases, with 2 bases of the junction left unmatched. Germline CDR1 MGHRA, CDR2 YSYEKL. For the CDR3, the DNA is TGCGCCAGCAGCCAAGGGCTAGCGGGGGGGAATGAGCAGTTCTTC. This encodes CASSQGLAGGNEQFF.

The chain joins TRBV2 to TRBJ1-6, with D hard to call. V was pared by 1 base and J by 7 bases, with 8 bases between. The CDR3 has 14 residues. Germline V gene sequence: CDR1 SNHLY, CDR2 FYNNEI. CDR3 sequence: CASSEGSYNSPLHF. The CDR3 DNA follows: TGTGCCAGCAGTGAAGGCAGTTACAATTCACCCCTCCACTTT.

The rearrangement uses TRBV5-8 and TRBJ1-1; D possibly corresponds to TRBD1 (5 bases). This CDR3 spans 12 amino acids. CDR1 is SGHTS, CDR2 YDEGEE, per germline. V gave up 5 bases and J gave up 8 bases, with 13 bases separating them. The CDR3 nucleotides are TGTGCCAGCAGTCCCTTGGGACTCGAAGCTTTCTTT. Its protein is CASSPLGLEAFF.

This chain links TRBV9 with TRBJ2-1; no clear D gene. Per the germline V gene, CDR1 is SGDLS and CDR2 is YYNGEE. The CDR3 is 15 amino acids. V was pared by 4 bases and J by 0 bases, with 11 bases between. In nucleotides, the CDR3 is TGTGCCAGCAGCCCCCAAGGAAACTCCTACAATGAGCAGTTCTTC. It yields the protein CASSPQGNSYNEQFF.

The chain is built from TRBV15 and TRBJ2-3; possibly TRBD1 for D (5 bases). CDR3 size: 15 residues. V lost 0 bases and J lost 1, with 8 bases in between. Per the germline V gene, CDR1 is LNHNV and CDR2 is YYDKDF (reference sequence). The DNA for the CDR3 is TGTGCCACCAGCAGAGATCAGACAGGCACAGATACGCAGTATTTT. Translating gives CATSRDQTGTDTQYF.

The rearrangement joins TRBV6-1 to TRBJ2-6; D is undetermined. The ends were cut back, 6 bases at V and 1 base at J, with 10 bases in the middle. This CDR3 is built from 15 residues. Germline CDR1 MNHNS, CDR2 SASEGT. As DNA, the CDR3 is TGTGCCAGCAGGTTCGATGGATCTGGGGCCAACGTCCTGACTTTC. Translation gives CASRFDGSGANVLTF.

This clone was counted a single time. CDR3 nucleotides: TGTGCCAGCAGCTTAGATGGCGGCAACTCTGGAAACACCATATATTTT. Amino acid sequence: CASSLDGGNSGNTIYF. The chain couples TRBV7-9 to TRBJ1-3; no clear D. From germline, CDR1 is SEHNR and CDR2 FQNEAQ (reference sequence). V was pared by 1 base and J by 0 bases, with 10 bases between. This CDR3 is 16 amino acids long. Full variable domain (outside the CDR3, taken from reference TRBV7-9 and TRBJ1-3): DTGVSQNPRHKITKRGQNVTFRCDPISEHNRLYWYRQTLGQGPEFLTYFQNEAQLEKSRLLSDRFSAERPKGSFSTLEIQRTEQGDSAMYLCASSLDGGNSGNTIYFGEGSWLTVV.

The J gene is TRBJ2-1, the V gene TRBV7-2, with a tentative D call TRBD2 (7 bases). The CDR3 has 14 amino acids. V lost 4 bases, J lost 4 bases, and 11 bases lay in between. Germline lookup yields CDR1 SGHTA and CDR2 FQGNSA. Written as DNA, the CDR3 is TGTGCCAGCAGCTGGGGGGGGGCTTACAATGAGCAGTTCTTC. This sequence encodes CASSWGGAYNEQFF.

DNA for the CDR3: TGTGCCAGCAGAGCTCGTGGAGATCAGCCCCAGCATTTT. Encoded protein: CASRARGDQPQHF. The gene calls are TRBV4-2 and TRBJ1-5; D is ambiguous. The length of the CDR3 is 13 residues. The V end lost 6 bases, the J end lost 5 bases, and 11 bases lay between the germline ends. Germline V CDR1 and CDR2: LGHNA, YNFKEQ.

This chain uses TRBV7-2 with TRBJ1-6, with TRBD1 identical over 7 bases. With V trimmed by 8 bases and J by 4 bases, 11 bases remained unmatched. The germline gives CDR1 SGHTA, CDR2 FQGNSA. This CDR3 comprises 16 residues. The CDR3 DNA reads TGTGCCAGCGCGAAGGAGGGGGCTGGATATAATTCACCCCTCCACTTT. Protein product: CASAKEGAGYNSPLHF.

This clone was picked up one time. In nucleotides, the CDR3 is TGTGCCAACCGCAGGACTAGCGGAAACACCGGGGAGCTGTTTTTT. This codes for CANRRTSGNTGELFF. This chain uses TRBV2 with TRBJ2-2; TRBD2 matches at 10 bases. CDR1 is SNHLY, CDR2 FYNNEI, per germline. This CDR3 has 15 residues. The V gene end was trimmed by 10 bases and the J gene end by 2 bases; junction bases not matched to a gene: 7.

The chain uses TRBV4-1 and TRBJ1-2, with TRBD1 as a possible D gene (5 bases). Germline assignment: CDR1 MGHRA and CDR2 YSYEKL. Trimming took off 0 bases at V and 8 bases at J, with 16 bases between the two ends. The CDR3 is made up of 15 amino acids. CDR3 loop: CASSQEGLGQGGYTF. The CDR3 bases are TGCGCCAGCAGCCAAGAAGGCTTGGGTCAGGGAGGCTACACCTTC.

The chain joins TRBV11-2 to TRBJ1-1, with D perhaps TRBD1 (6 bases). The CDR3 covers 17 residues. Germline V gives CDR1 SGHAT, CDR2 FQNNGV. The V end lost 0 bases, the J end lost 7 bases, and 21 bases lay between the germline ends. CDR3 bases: TGTGCCAGCAGCTTAGATAACACAGGGTGGATTAAGGGTGAAGCTTTCTTT. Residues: CASSLDNTGWIKGEAFF.

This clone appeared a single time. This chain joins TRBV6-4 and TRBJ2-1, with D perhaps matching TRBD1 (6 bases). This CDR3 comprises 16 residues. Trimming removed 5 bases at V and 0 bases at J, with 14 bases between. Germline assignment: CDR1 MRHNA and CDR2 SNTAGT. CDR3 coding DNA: TGTGCCAGCAGTATACACCCAGGGGACTCCTACAATGAGCAGTTCTTC. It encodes CASSIHPGDSYNEQFF.

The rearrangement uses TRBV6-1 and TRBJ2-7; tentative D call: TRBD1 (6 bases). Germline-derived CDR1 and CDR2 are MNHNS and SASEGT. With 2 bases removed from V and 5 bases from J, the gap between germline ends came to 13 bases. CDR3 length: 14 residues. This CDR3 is CASSETGSGHEQYF. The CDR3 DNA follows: TGTGCCAGCAGTGAAACAGGGTCGGGTCACGAGCAGTACTTC.